These 31 T cell receptor beta chains originate from one sample sequenced in a study of blood T cells in healthy people across ages. The second PCR ran about 6 to 12 cycles with a sample-barcoded 5' primer and J-beta primers. TCRdb recomputed calls from the 5' RACE reads with MiXCR, one row per CDR3 protein. Of hundreds of thousands of distinct CDR3 sequences listed, around 43% were seen once; the top ten hold about a fifth. The source material was blood. The source of these receptors is a man between 60 and 70 years old in good health.

The chain is built from TRBV12-3 or TRBV12-4 and TRBJ2-3; a weak D match, TRBD2 (6 bases). V gave up 5 bases and J gave up 2 bases, with 11 bases separating them. The CDR3 contains 14 residues. DNA for the CDR3: TGTGCCAGCAGTACTAGCTTTTACACAGATACGCAGTATTTT. It yields the protein CASSTSFYTDTQYF.

This clonotype came up many times. This rearrangement joins TRBV6-2 or TRBV6-3 to TRBJ2-1; TRBD2 matches at 7 bases. V gave up 0 bases and J gave up 2 bases; unmatched junction bases: 1. The CDR3 length is 15 residues. Germline CDR1 and CDR2: MNHEY and SVGEGT. CDR3 sequence reads: CASSYSGGTYNEQFF. In nucleotides, the CDR3 is TGTGCCAGCAGTTACTCCGGGGGGACCTACAATGAGCAGTTCTTC.

This chain links TRBV6-5 with TRBJ2-1, with D possibly being TRBD2 (5 bases). The J call may be in error: the DNA end matches TRBJ2-7 better. The CDR3 totals 13 residues. Germline V gene data show CDR1 as MNHEY and CDR2 as SVGAGI. CDR3 DNA sequence: TGTGCCAGCAAGAGGGCCTCCTACAATGAGCAGTACTTC. Translated, it gives CASKRASYNEQYF.

There are a few counts of this clonotype. The chain joins TRBV7-2 to TRBJ2-7; tentative D call: TRBD2 (6 bases). The germline V gene encodes CDR1 SGHTA and CDR2 FQGNSA. This CDR3 has 15 residues. V shed 5 bases and J shed 7 bases, with 21 bases lying between them. CDR3 loop: CASSLTRERVREQYF. The CDR3 DNA reads as TGTGCCAGCAGCCTAACCCGGGAGAGGGTTCGAGAGCAGTACTTC.

The rearrangement uses TRBV24-1 and TRBJ2-7; 7 bases line up with TRBD1. The germline gives CDR1 KGHDR, CDR2 SFDVKD. Losses at the gene ends were 3 bases for V and 7 bases for J; bases not matched to a gene: 8. The CDR3 has 14 amino acids. The DNA of the CDR3 is TGTGCCACCAGTGATGGGACAGTCTACAATGAGCAGTACTTC. This codes for CATSDGTVYNEQYF.

The J gene is TRBJ2-5, the V gene TRBV19, with 13 positions matching TRBD2. Germline assignment: CDR1 LNHDA and CDR2 SQIVND (reference sequence). With 3 bases clipped from V and 6 bases from J, the junction kept 4 bases outside the gene matches. The CDR3 consists of 15 residues. In DNA form, the CDR3 reads TGTGCCAGTAGTATGTGGACTAGCGGGGGTCAGACCCAGTACTTC. Protein: CASSMWTSGGQTQYF.

The V gene is TRBV20-1, the J gene TRBJ2-1, with 10 nucleotides matching TRBD2. J was trimmed by 0 bases and V by 5 bases; bases with no gene match: 4. The CDR3 extends over 15 amino acids. CDR1 and CDR2 (germline): DFQATT, SNEGSKA (reference sequence). In DNA, the CDR3 is TGCAGTGCTTATAGCGGGGGGTCCTCCTACAATGAGCAGTTCTTC. As protein: CSAYSGGSSYNEQFF.

The rearrangement joins TRBV10-3 to TRBJ2-3; D is unclear. This CDR3 has 12 residues. The V gene lost 9 bases and the J gene lost 13 bases, with 20 bases spanning the gap. Germline assignment: CDR1 ENHRY and CDR2 SYGVKD. Written as DNA, the CDR3 is TGTGCCATAGTATGTCGGGTGAGTGGCAAGTATTTT. Its translation is CAIVCRVSGKYF.

As concerns this clonotype: An end of the junction differs from the germline gene, which may be a read error. The gene calls are TRBV5-1 and TRBJ2-1; 10 nucleotides match TRBD1. Germline V gene data show CDR1 as SGHRS and CDR2 as YFSETQ. The CDR3 is 15 amino acids. For the CDR3, the DNA is TGCACCAGCAGCTCCCCGGGACAGGGGTACAATGAGCAGTTCTTC. Amino acids: CTSSSPGQGYNEQFF.

This clonotype appeared a few times. The CDR3 spells CASSYKFDSYNEQFF. The CDR3 coding sequence is TGTGCCAGCAGCTACAAGTTCGACAGCTACAATGAGCAGTTCTTC. V gene TRBV7-2 combines with J gene TRBJ2-1, with a tentative D call TRBD1 (5 bases). The V end was cut by 4 bases, the J end by 3 bases, with 13 bases between. The CDR3 length is 15 residues. Per germline, CDR1 SGHTA and CDR2 FQGNSA.

As regards this clonotype: At one of its ends the junction is not consistent with the germline gene, which may arise from a read error. This chain joins TRBV30 and TRBJ2-6; TRBD1 is a possible D gene (5 bases). Germline CDR1 is GTSNPN and CDR2 is SVGIG (reference sequence). This CDR3 has 16 residues. CDR3 region: CARSAVPGSGANVLTF. The CDR3 DNA reads as TGTGCCCGGAGTGCCGTCCCAGGGTCTGGGGCCAACGTCCTGACTTTC.

This clonotype occurred a few times. The chain combines TRBV7-2 with TRBJ1-4; 7 bases align to TRBD1. The CDR3 is 18 amino acids. V lost 2 bases to trimming and J lost 2 bases; unmatched junction nucleotides: 11. Germline V gene lookup returns CDR1 SGHTA and CDR2 FQGNSA. The DNA of the CDR3 is TGTGCCAGCAGCTTACTGGTCGACAGGGCGAGTACTAATGAAAAACTGTTTTTT. Translated: CASSLLVDRASTNEKLFF.

The chain couples TRBV29-1 to TRBJ2-3; perhaps TRBD2 as D (5 bases). This CDR3 is built from 15 residues. The germline V gene encodes CDR1 SQVTM and CDR2 ANQGSEA. The CDR3: CTTGWSSRGIDTQYF. CDR3 bases: TGCACCACCGGGTGGAGCTCACGGGGTATAGATACGCAGTATTTT.

The rearrangement joins TRBV12-3 or TRBV12-4 to TRBJ2-3; TRBD2 agrees at 13 bases. This CDR3 is built from 16 residues. V dropped 6 bases and J dropped 7; count of bases not matched to a gene: 10. The CDR3 region has the DNA TGTGCCAGCAGCGCAAACGGACTAGCGGGGGAGAATACGCAGTATTTT. Protein product: CASSANGLAGENTQYF.

This clonotype was recorded once. CDR3 DNA: TGTGCCAGCAGCGTAGCGGGGGGCCCAGACAATGAGCAGTTCTTC. This gives the protein CASSVAGGPDNEQFF. V gene TRBV9 combines with J gene TRBJ2-1; the D gene is possibly TRBD2 (7 bases). This CDR3 has 15 amino acids. Trimming removed 0 bases at V and 5 bases at J, with 12 bases between. The germline CDR1 and CDR2 sequences are SGDLS and YYNGEE.

This chain joins TRBV28 and TRBJ1-6, with D possibly being TRBD1 (5 bases). Germline V gene data show CDR1 as MDHEN and CDR2 as SYDVKM. This CDR3 region has 14 residues. V lost 5 bases, J lost 10 bases, and 15 bases lay in between. CDR3 nucleotides: TGTGCCAGCAGTCTCTCGTTCGGGGACTCACCCCTCCACTTT. Encoded protein: CASSLSFGDSPLHF.

The chain has TRBV7-2 and TRBJ1-2, with 7 bases that match TRBD1. The CDR3 is made up of 13 amino acids. Germline V gene lookup returns CDR1 SGHTA and CDR2 FQGNSA. With 8 bases clipped from V and 7 bases from J, the junction kept 10 bases outside the gene matches. The CDR3 reads CASRRDSVRGYTF. CDR3 bases: TGTGCCAGCCGCCGGGACAGTGTACGTGGCTACACCTTC.

Only a few counts were recorded for this clonotype. J is TRBJ2-1 and V is TRBV4-3; TRBD1 matches at 7 bases. Looked up from germline, CDR1 is LGHNA and CDR2 is YSLEER. V shed 4 bases, J shed 0 bases, and the junction held 6 bases outside the gene matches. The CDR3 covers 16 residues. The CDR3 DNA sequence: TGCGCCAGCAGCCCCGACAGGGATTACTCCTACAATGAGCAGTTCTTC. Its protein product is CASSPDRDYSYNEQFF.

This clonotype was detected only a few times. The V and J genes are TRBV6-6 and TRBJ2-1, with 9 bases identical to TRBD2. The CDR3 totals 14 residues. Per the germline V gene, CDR1 is MNHNY and CDR2 is SVGAGI (reference sequence). J gave up 6 bases and V 7 bases, and 7 bases lay outside the gene matches. CDR3 in amino acids: CASNRAGGLNEQFF. The CDR3 nucleotides read TGTGCCAGCAATCGCGCGGGGGGGCTCAATGAGCAGTTCTTC.

CDR3 nucleotides: TGTGCCAGCAGCTTAGGGGGACTGCCTGCCTACGAGCAGTACTTC. Residues: CASSLGGLPAYEQYF. J is TRBJ2-7 and V is TRBV7-2, with a possible D match to TRBD2 (6 bases). From germline, CDR1 is SGHTA and CDR2 FQGNSA. Trimming removed 1 base at V and 2 bases at J, with 12 bases between. The CDR3 spans 15 residues.

The chain joins TRBV6-6 to TRBJ2-7; D uncertain. The CDR3 consists of 14 residues. CDR1 and CDR2 (germline): MNHNY, SVGAGI (reference sequence). V lost 2 bases, J lost 0 bases, and 8 bases lay in between. CDR3 DNA sequence: TGTGCCAGCAGTTACAACGAAAACTCCTACGAGCAGTACTTC. Translated: CASSYNENSYEQYF.

The chain links TRBV5-4 to TRBJ2-3; 10 bases fit TRBD2. CDR1 and CDR2 from the germline V gene are SGHNT and YYREEE (reference sequence). The CDR3 is made up of 14 amino acids. Trimming removed 7 bases from V and 3 bases from J; junction bases left unmatched: 5. The CDR3 loop reads CASRSGGYTDTQYF. CDR3 nucleotide sequence: TGTGCCAGCCGTAGCGGGGGGTATACAGATACGCAGTATTTT. The whole variable domain, filled in from reference TRBV5-4 and TRBJ2-3, reads ETGVTQSPTHLIKTRGQQVTLRCSSQSGHNTVSWYQQALGQGPQFIFQYYREEENGRGNFPPRFSGLQFPNYSSELNVNALELDDSALYLCASRSGGYTDTQYFGPGTRLTVL.

The chain links TRBV29-1 to TRBJ2-7; 9 positions match TRBD2. Germline lookup yields CDR1 SQVTM and CDR2 ANQGSEA. After removal of 7 bases from V and 0 bases from J, the junction contained 4 bases not matched to a gene. The CDR3 runs to 13 residues. This CDR3 reads CSAASGDSYEQYF. Written as DNA, the CDR3 is TGCAGCGCCGCTAGCGGGGACTCCTACGAGCAGTACTTC.

This clonotype turned up a few times. The chain combines TRBV5-1 with TRBJ1-6; a weak D match, TRBD1 (5 bases). CDR3 length equals 14 residues. Trimming cost V 0 bases and J 7 bases, with 8 bases left between them. Germline lookup yields CDR1 SGHRS and CDR2 YFSETQ. The CDR3 sequence is CASSLEGENSPLHF. DNA of the CDR3: TGCGCCAGCAGCTTGGAAGGGGAGAATTCACCCCTCCACTTT.

The J gene is TRBJ2-7, the V gene TRBV18; D gene unclear. This CDR3 contains 14 residues. Germline CDR1 and CDR2: KGHSH and LQKENI. Trimming took 3 bases from V and 2 from J, leaving 11 bases between them. CDR3 nucleotides: TGTGCCAGCTCACCTTCCACCATTACCTACGAGCAGTACTTC. This sequence encodes CASSPSTITYEQYF.

This sequence joins TRBV18 and TRBJ2-7; D assignment may be TRBD1 or TRBD2 (5 bases each). The germline V gene has CDR1 KGHSH and CDR2 LQKENI. The CDR3 has 18 residues. Trimming took 2 bases from V and 2 from J, leaving 22 bases between them. For the CDR3, the DNA is TGTGCCAGCTCACCATATGGCAGGACCGGGACCGATGCCTACGAGCAGTACTTC. Protein sequence: CASSPYGRTGTDAYEQYF.

CDR3 sequence reads: CSANEGGYTEAFF. The DNA for the CDR3 is TGCAGTGCTAATGAGGGGGGTTACACTGAAGCTTTCTTT. This chain connects TRBV20-1 to TRBJ1-1, with D possibly being TRBD1 (6 bases). Germline CDR1 and CDR2: DFQATT and SNEGSKA (reference sequence). V was clipped by 4 bases and J by 3 bases, with 12 bases between them. The length of the CDR3 is 13 residues.

The CDR3 spells CASSPLSRASTDTQYF. Here the CDR3 DNA reads TGTGCCAGCAGCCCCCTCAGCAGGGCTAGCACAGATACGCAGTATTTT. The chain couples TRBV3-1 to TRBJ2-3, with D possibly matching TRBD1 (5 bases). V was trimmed by 4 bases and J by 0 bases, leaving 14 bases between them. The CDR3 totals 16 residues. CDR1 LGHDT and CDR2 YNNKEL come from the germline V gene (reference sequence).

The genes are TRBV12-3 or TRBV12-4 and TRBJ1-4; maybe TRBD1 (6 bases). The CDR3 sequence is 15 residues long. V was clipped by 5 bases and J by 4 bases, with 14 bases between them. The CDR3 protein is CASSKRRGNNEKLFF. The CDR3 region has the DNA TGTGCCAGCAGTAAACGCAGGGGAAATAATGAAAAACTGTTTTTT.

This chain joins TRBV29-1 and TRBJ2-1; D gene unclear. The CDR3 is 12 amino acids. V lost 2 bases, J lost 6 bases, and 8 bases lay in between. Germline V CDR1 and CDR2: SQVTM, ANQGSEA. The CDR3 sequence: CSVESYSNEQFF. CDR3 sequence (DNA): TGCAGCGTTGAATCGTACAGCAATGAGCAGTTCTTC.

This clonotype came up once. The J gene is TRBJ2-5, the V gene TRBV27; TRBD1 agrees at 10 bases. The germline V gene has CDR1 MNHEY and CDR2 SMNVEV (reference sequence). The CDR3 contains 14 residues. V trimming: 7 bases; J trimming: 11 bases; junction bases outside the gene matches: 13. The CDR3 DNA reads TGTGCCAGCAATGCGGGGACAGGGGTGAGGGAGCAGTACTTC. Translating gives CASNAGTGVREQYF.